The sequence of this T cell receptor beta chain was determined in a study of cytomegalovirus exposure and HLA in healthy donors. This CDR3 spans 14 amino acids. CDR1 is MNHEY, CDR2 SVGAGI, per germline. V was trimmed by 4 bases and J by 5 bases, leaving 14 bases between them. PCR used 60 Vbeta primers and 13 Jbeta primers. Sequencing was performed with immunoSEQ multiplex PCR; in TCRdb, only in-frame clones are kept and a portion is missing. The listing records about 82,000 clones. The TCR comes from a woman aged 25 to 39 in good health and CMV-seronegative. The chain employs TRBV6-5 and TRBJ1-1, with a weak D call TRBD1 (6 bases). Specimen: PBMCs. CDR3 sequence reads: CASSSPTGSTEAFF. CDR3 in DNA: TGTGCCAGCAGTTCTCCAACAGGGTCGACTGAAGCTTTCTTT.